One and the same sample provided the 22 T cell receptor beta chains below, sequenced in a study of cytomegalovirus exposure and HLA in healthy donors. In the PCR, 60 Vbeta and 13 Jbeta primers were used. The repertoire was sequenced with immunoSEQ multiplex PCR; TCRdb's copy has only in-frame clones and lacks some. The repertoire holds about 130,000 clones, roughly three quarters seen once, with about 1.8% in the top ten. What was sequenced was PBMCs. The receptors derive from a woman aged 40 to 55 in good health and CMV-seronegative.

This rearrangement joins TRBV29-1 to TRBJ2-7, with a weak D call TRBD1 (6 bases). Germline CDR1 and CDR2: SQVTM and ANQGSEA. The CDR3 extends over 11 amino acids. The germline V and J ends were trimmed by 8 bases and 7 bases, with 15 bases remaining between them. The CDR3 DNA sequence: TGCAGCCTCCAGACAGGTCGGGAGCAGTACTTC. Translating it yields CSLQTGREQYF.

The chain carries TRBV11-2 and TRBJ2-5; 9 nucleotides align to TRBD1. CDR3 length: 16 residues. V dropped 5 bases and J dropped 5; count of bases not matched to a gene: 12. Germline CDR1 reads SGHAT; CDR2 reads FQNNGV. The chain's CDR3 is CASSRMTRGQGETQYF. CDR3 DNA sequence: TGTGCCAGCAGCCGGATGACCCGCGGACAGGGGGAGACCCAGTACTTC.

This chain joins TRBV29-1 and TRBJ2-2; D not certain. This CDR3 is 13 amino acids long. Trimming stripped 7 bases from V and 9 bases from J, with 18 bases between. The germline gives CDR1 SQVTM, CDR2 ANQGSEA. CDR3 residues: CSASLNPDRELFF. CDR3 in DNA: TGCAGCGCCTCCCTAAATCCCGACAGGGAGCTGTTTTTT.

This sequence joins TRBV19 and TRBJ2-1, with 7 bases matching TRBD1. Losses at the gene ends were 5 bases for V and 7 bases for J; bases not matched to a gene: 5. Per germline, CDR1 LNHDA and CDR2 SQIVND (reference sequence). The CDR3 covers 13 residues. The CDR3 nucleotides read TGTGCCAGTAGTGTCTACAGGGGAAATGAGCAGTTCTTC. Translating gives CASSVYRGNEQFF. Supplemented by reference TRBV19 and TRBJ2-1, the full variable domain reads DGGITQSPKYLFRKEGQNVTLSCEQNLNHDAMYWYRQDPGQGLRLIYYSQIVNDFQKGDIAEGYSVSREKKESFPLTVTSAQKNPTAFYLCASSVYRGNEQFFGPGTRLTVL.

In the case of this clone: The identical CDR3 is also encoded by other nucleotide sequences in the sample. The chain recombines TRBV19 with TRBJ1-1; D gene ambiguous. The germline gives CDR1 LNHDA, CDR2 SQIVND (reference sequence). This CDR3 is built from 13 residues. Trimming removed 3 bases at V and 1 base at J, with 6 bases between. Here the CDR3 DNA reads TGTGCCAGTAGTATTCGGGGGAACACTGAAGCTTTCTTT. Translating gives CASSIRGNTEAFF.

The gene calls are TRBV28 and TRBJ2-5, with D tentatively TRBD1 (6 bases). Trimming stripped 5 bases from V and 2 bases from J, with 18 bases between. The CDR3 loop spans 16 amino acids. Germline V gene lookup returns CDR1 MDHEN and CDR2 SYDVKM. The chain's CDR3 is CASSLGARGKQETQYF. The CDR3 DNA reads TGTGCCAGCAGTCTAGGGGCCAGGGGTAAGCAAGAGACCCAGTACTTC.

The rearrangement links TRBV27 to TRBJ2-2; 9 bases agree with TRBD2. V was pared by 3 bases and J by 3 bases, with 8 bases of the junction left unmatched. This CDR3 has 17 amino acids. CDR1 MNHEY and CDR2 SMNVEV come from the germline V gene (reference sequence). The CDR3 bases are TGTGCCAGCAGTTTCCTTTCTAGCGGGATGTACACCGGGGAGCTGTTTTTT. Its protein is CASSFLSSGMYTGELFF.

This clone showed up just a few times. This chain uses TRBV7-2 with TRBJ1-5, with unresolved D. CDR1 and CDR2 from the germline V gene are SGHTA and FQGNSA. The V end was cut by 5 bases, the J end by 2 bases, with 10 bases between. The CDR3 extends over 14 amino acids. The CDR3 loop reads CASSTSRGNQPQHF. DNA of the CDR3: TGTGCCAGCAGCACCTCGCGGGGCAATCAGCCCCAGCATTTT.

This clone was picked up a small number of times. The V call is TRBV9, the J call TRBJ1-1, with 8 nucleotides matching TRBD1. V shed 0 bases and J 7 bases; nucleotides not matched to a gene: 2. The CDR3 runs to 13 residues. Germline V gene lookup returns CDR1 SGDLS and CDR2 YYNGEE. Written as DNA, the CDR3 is TGTGCCAGCAGCGTAGCGGGGACAGGTGAAGCTTTCTTT. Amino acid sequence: CASSVAGTGEAFF.

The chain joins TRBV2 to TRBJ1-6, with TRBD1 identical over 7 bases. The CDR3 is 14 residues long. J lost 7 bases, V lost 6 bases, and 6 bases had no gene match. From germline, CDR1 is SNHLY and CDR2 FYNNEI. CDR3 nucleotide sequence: TGTGCCAGCAGAGATACAGGGGAGAATTCACCCCTCCACTTT. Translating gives CASRDTGENSPLHF.

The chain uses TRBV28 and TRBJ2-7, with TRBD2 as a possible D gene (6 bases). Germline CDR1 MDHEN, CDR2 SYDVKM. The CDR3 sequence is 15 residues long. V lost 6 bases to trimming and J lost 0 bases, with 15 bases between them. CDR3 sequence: CASRTPGLYSYEQYF. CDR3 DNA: TGTGCCAGCAGAACCCCCGGACTATACTCCTACGAGCAGTACTTC. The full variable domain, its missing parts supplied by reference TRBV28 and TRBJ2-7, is DVKVTQSSRYLVKRTGEKVFLECVQDMDHENMFWYRQDPGLGLRLIYFSYDVKMKEKGDIPEGYSVSREKKERFSLILESASTNQTSMYLCASRTPGLYSYEQYFGPGTRLTVT.

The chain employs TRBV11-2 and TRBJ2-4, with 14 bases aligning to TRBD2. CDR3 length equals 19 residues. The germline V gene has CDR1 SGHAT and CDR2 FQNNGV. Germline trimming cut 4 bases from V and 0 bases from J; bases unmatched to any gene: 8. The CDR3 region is CASSSGLAGGSVAKNIQYF. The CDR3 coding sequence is TGTGCCAGCAGCTCTGGACTAGCGGGGGGCTCCGTAGCCAAAAACATTCAGTACTTC.

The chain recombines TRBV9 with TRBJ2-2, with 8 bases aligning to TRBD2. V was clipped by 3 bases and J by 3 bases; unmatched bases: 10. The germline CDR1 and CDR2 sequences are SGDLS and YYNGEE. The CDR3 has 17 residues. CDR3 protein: CASSASARGGHTGELFF. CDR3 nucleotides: TGTGCCAGCAGCGCCTCCGCCCGGGGGGGACACACCGGGGAGCTGTTTTTT.

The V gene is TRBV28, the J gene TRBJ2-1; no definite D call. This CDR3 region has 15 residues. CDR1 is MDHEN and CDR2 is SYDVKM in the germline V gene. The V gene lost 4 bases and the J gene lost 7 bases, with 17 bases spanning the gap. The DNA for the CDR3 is TGTGCCAGCAGTTCCGTCATGATGCCGAGGAATGAGCAGTTCTTC. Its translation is CASSSVMMPRNEQFF.

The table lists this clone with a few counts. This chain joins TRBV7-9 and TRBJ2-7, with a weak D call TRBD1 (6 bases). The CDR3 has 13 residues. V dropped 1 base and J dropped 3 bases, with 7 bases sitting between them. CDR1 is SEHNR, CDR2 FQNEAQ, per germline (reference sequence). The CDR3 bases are TGTGCCAGCAGCTTAGAACAGGGCTACGAGCAGTACTTC. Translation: CASSLEQGYEQYF.

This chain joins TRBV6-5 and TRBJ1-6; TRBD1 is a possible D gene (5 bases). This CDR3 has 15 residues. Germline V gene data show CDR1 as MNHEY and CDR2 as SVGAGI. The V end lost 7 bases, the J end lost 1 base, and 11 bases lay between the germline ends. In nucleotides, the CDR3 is TGTGCCAGCAAGGATAGGGGATCCTATAATTCACCCCTCCACTTT. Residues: CASKDRGSYNSPLHF.

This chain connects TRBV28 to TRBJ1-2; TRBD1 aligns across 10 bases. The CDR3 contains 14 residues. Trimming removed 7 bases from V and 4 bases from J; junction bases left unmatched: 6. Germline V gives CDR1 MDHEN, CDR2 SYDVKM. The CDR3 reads CASTLTGGSYGYTF. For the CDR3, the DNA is TGTGCCAGCACCCTGACAGGGGGCTCCTATGGCTACACCTTC.

This CDR3 is CASSPEAAYNEQFF. CDR3 DNA: TGCGCCAGCAGCCCTGAGGCAGCCTACAATGAGCAGTTCTTC. The chain combines TRBV5-1 with TRBJ2-1; no clear D gene. Between the trimmed V and J ends, which lost 4 bases and 2 bases, there was a span of 10 bases. Germline V gene sequence: CDR1 SGHRS, CDR2 YFSETQ. This CDR3 spans 14 amino acids.

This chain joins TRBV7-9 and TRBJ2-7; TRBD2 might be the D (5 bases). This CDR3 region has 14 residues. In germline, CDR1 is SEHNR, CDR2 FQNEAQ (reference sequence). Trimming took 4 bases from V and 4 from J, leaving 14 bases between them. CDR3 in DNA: TGTGCCAGCAGCTCCTCGGTACAGCGGTACGAGCAGTACTTC. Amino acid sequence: CASSSSVQRYEQYF.

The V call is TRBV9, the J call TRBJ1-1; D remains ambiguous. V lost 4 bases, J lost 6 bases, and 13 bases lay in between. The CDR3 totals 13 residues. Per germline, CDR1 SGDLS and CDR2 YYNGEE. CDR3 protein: CASSLDPRPEAFF. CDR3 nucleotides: TGTGCCAGCAGCCTCGACCCGAGGCCTGAAGCTTTCTTT.

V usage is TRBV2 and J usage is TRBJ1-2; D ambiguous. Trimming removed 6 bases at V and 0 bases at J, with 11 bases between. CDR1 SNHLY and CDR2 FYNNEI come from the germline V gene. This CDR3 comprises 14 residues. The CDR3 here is CASRPGGANYGYTF. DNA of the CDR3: TGTGCCAGCAGGCCGGGAGGAGCTAACTATGGCTACACCTTC.

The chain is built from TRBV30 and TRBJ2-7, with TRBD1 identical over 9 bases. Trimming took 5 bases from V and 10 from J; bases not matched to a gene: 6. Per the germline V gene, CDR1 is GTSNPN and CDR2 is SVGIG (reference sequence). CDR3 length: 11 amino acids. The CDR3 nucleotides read TGTGCCTGGTCCCGGGACAGGGAACAGTACTTC. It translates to CAWSRDREQYF.